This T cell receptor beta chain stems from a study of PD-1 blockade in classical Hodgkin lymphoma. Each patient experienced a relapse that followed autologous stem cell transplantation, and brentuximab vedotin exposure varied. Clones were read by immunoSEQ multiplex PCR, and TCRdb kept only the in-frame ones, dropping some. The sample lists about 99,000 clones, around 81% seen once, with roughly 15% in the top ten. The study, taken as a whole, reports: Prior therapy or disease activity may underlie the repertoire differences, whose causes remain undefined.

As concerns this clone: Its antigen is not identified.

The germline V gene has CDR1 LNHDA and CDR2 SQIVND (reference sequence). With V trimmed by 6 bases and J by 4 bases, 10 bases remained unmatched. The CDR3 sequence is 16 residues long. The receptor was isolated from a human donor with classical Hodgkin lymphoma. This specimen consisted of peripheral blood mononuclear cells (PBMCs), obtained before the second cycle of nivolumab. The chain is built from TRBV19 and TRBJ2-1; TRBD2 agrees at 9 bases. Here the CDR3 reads CASRALSGSPYNEQFF. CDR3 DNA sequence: TGTGCCAGTAGAGCCCTTAGCGGGAGTCCTTACAATGAGCAGTTCTTC.